Each of the 11 T cell receptor beta chains below was sequenced from the same sample in a study of blood T cell repertoires in COVID-19. The repertoire was sequenced with immunoSEQ multiplex PCR; TCRdb's copy has only in-frame clones and lacks some. The table includes around 100,000 clones, about nine tenths detected once. The specimen sequenced was peripheral blood. The source is a woman older than 75 in a cohort sampled during active COVID-19.

This clone was counted between two and nine times. The chain employs TRBV4-2 and TRBJ1-5; D may be TRBD1 (5 bases). The CDR3 spans 16 residues. Germline-derived CDR1 and CDR2 are LGHNA and YNFKEQ. Trimming pared 0 bases from V and 10 bases from J, leaving 19 bases between. DNA of the CDR3: TGTGCCAGCAGCCAAGATCGGGAGGTAGGGGTCTTTCCCCAGCATTTT. Residues: CASSQDREVGVFPQHF.

The CDR3 coding sequence is TGTGCCAGCAGTTTGTGGACAGGGGGCGGGGGAGATACGCAGTATTTT. It yields the protein CASSLWTGGGGDTQYF. The chain employs TRBV28 and TRBJ2-3; 11 nucleotides match TRBD1. V dropped 3 bases and J dropped 5; count of bases not matched to a gene: 7. CDR3 length equals 16 residues. Looked up from germline, CDR1 is MDHEN and CDR2 is SYDVKM. Full variable domain (missing parts from reference TRBV28 and TRBJ2-3): DVKVTQSSRYLVKRTGEKVFLECVQDMDHENMFWYRQDPGLGLRLIYFSYDVKMKEKGDIPEGYSVSREKKERFSLILESASTNQTSMYLCASSLWTGGGGDTQYFGPGTRLTVL.

The chain uses TRBV19 and TRBJ2-1; 8 nucleotides match TRBD1. CDR1 LNHDA and CDR2 SQIVND come from the germline V gene (reference sequence). The CDR3 loop spans 16 amino acids. Trimming removed 5 bases from V and 1 base from J; junction bases left unmatched: 7. Here the CDR3 reads CASSSRQGISYNEQFF. DNA of the CDR3: TGTGCCAGTAGTTCTCGACAGGGGATATCCTACAATGAGCAGTTCTTC.

The gene calls are TRBV3-1 (or the pseudogene TRBV3-2) and TRBJ1-2; D ambiguous. CDR1 is LGHDT and CDR2 is YNNKEL in the germline V gene (reference sequence). The CDR3 is 12 residues long. V was shortened by 1 base and J by 11 bases, with 11 bases between the two germline ends. The CDR3 coding sequence is TGTGCCAGCAGCCAAGGGATCGCTAGTTACACCTTC. The encoded protein is CASSQGIASYTF.

V usage is TRBV28 and J usage is TRBJ2-7; D ambiguous. CDR3 length: 15 amino acids. Trimming cost V 2 bases and J 3 bases, with 14 bases left between them. Germline values: CDR1 MDHEN, CDR2 SYDVKM. The CDR3 loop is CASSLMRKSSYEQYF. The CDR3 DNA is TGTGCCAGCAGTTTAATGAGGAAATCCAGCTACGAGCAGTACTTC.

Concerning this clone itself: Other DNA variants within this sample encode the same CDR3. The DNA for the CDR3 is TGTGCCAGCAGCTTAGCTTGGACAGGGGGCCACGAGCAGTACTTC. This codes for CASSLAWTGGHEQYF. The chain links TRBV7-2 to TRBJ2-7; 11 positions agree with TRBD1. There are 15 residues in the CDR3. Germline-derived CDR1 and CDR2 are SGHTA and FQGNSA. V lost 0 bases and J lost 5; bases outside the gene matches: 3.

The gene calls are TRBV18 and TRBJ1-4; D may be TRBD1 (6 bases). Germline assignment: CDR1 KGHSH and CDR2 LQKENI. This CDR3 is built from 13 residues. Trimming removed 6 bases at V and 8 bases at J, with 13 bases between. CDR3 sequence: CASSHRAGEKLFF. CDR3 nucleotides: TGTGCCAGCTCCCACAGGGCAGGGGAAAAACTGTTTTTT.

This sequence joins TRBV28 and TRBJ1-1; 8 bases are a match to TRBD1. V shed 7 bases, J shed 7 bases, and the junction held 8 bases outside the gene matches. This CDR3 is 13 amino acids long. The germline gives CDR1 MDHEN, CDR2 SYDVKM. The CDR3 protein is CASKGGGTGEAFF. In DNA form, the CDR3 reads TGTGCCAGCAAAGGGGGGGGGACAGGTGAAGCTTTCTTT. Supplemented by reference TRBV28 and TRBJ1-1, the full variable domain reads DVKVTQSSRYLVKRTGEKVFLECVQDMDHENMFWYRQDPGLGLRLIYFSYDVKMKEKGDIPEGYSVSREKKERFSLILESASTNQTSMYLCASKGGGTGEAFFGQGTRLTVV.

V usage is TRBV7-9 and J usage is TRBJ1-5, with D unresolved. The germline V gene has CDR1 SEHNR and CDR2 FQNEAQ (reference sequence). The ends were cut back, 3 bases at V and 0 bases at J, with 9 bases in the middle. This CDR3 comprises 15 residues. The DNA for the CDR3 is TGTGCCAGCAGCTTTTCGTCGGGTAGCAATCAGCCCCAGCATTTT. Translating gives CASSFSSGSNQPQHF.

The DNA for the CDR3 is TGTGCCAGCAGTCCCCGACAGGGTAACGGGGAGCTGTTTTTT. As protein: CASSPRQGNGELFF. The chain carries TRBV27 and TRBJ2-2; 7 bases match TRBD1. The CDR3 loop spans 14 amino acids. CDR1 and CDR2 (germline): MNHEY, SMNVEV (reference sequence). V was pared by 5 bases and J by 7 bases, with 7 bases of the junction left unmatched.

The genes are TRBV5-1 and TRBJ2-1; 10 positions match TRBD1. The V and J ends lost 5 bases and 8 bases, in that order; junction bases with no gene match: 10. The length of the CDR3 is 15 residues. Germline V gene sequence: CDR1 SGHRS, CDR2 YFSETQ. CDR3 residues: CASSLLGQGRDEQFF. The CDR3 DNA follows: TGCGCCAGCAGTTTACTGGGACAGGGGCGAGATGAGCAGTTCTTC.